This T cell receptor beta chain was identified in a study of cytomegalovirus exposure and HLA in healthy donors. Findings and caveats of the study: The authors later found HLA-associated TCR beta chains more clonally expanded than equally common others. Cytomegalovirus association was assigned to 150 to 200 TCR beta chains.

Both 60 Vbeta primers and 13 Jbeta primers went into the PCR. Sequencing was performed with immunoSEQ multiplex PCR; in TCRdb, only in-frame clones are kept and a portion is missing. The data contain roughly 93,000 clones, about four fifths of them singletons. Points on this clone: The antigen remains undetermined.

The CDR3 consists of 16 residues. Trimming pared 5 bases from V and 0 bases from J, leaving 14 bases between. Per the germline V gene, CDR1 is LNHNV and CDR2 is YYDKDF (reference sequence). The source is a man aged 30-40 years in good health and CMV-seronegative. Sequenced sample: PBMCs. J is TRBJ1-3 and V is TRBV15; a weak D match, TRBD1 (6 bases). CDR3 DNA sequence: TGTGCCACCAGCCAACAGGGCAGCTACTCTGGAAACACCATATATTTT. Encoded protein: CATSQQGSYSGNTIYF. Looking up the rest from reference TRBV15 and TRBJ1-3 gives the full variable domain: DAMVIQNPRYQVTQFGKPVTLSCSQTLNHNVMYWYQQKSSQAPKLLFHYYDKDFNNEADTPDNFQSRRPNTSFCFLDIRSPGLGDTAMYLCATSQQGSYSGNTIYFGEGSWLTVV.